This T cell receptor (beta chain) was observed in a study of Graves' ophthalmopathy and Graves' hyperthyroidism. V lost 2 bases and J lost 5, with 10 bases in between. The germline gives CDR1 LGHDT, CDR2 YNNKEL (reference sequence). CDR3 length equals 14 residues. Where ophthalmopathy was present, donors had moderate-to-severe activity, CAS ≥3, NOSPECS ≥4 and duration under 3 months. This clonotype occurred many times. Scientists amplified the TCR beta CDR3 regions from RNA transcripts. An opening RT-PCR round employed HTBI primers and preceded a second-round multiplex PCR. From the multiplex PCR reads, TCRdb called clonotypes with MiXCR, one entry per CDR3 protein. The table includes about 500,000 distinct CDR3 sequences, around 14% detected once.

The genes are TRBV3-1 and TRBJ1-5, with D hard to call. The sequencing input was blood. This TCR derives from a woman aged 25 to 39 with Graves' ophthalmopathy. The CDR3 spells CASSQMGSDQPQHF. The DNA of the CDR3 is TGTGCCAGCAGCCAAATGGGGTCCGATCAGCCCCAGCATTTT.